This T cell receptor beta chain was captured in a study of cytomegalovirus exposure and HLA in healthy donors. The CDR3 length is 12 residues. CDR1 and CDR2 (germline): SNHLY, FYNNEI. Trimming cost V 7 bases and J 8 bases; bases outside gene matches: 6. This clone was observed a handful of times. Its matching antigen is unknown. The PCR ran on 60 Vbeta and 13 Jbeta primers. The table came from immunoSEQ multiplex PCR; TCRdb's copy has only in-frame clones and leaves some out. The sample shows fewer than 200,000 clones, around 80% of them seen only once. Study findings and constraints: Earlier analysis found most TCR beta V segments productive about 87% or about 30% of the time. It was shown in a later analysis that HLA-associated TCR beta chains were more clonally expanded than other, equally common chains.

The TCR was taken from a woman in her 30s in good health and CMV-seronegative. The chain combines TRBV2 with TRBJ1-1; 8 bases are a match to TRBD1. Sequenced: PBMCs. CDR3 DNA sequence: TGTGCCAGCAATAAAGACAGGGGCGAAGCTTTCTTT. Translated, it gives CASNKDRGEAFF.